The entry below gives a single T cell receptor (beta chain) sequence along with its context. The junction had 3 bases not matched to a gene; V was cut back by 5 bases and J by 9 bases. The length of the CDR3 is 14 residues. Per the germline V gene, CDR1 is PRHDT and CDR2 is FYEKMQ (reference sequence). The PCR used 60 Vbeta and 13 Jbeta primers. This table comes from immunoSEQ multiplex PCR, and its TCRdb copy is limited to in-frame clones, with some not included. Of around 98,000 clones in the sample, around 70% were seen once. The sample belongs to a study of cytomegalovirus exposure and HLA in healthy donors. Study at large: Out of 150 million to 200 million T cells, an earlier analysis found 117 million unique TCR beta sequences in total.

J is TRBJ2-1 and V is TRBV13, with 14 bases fitting TRBD2. Sequenced input: PBMCs. The source of this sequence is a man aged 50-60 years in good health and CMV-seronegative. The CDR3, as DNA: TGTGCCAGCAGCCGACTAGCGGGGGGGCGTGAGCAGTTCTTC. This codes for CASSRLAGGREQFF.